The clone carrying this TCR beta chain was counted between two and nine times. What it binds is unknown. TCRdb ran MiXCR on the reads and lists one entry per CDR3 protein. The sample has approximately 730,000 distinct CDR3 sequences; around a third are singletons. This specimen belongs to a study of T cell repertoires in cytomegalovirus infection. About the study: In public TCR beta signatures, there were indications of both CMV infection and matching HLA type. Findings and limits, study-wide: The cumulative frequency of public TCR beta families identified carriers of CMV plus the relevant HLA.

Germline CDR1 DFQATT, CDR2 SNEGSKA (reference sequence). V lost 4 bases to trimming and J lost 4 bases, with 18 bases between them. The CDR3 loop spans 15 amino acids. The chain is built from TRBV20-1 and TRBJ2-3, with TRBD2 as a possible D gene (6 bases). Specimen: cultured PBMCs, collected from culture after CMV antigen stimulation. The TCR sequence derives from a human donor in good health (CMV status not recorded). Some clones in this sample may be carry-over from other donors' samples. CDR3 sequence (DNA): TGCAGTGCTACGGACCAGCGATCGGGAGCAGATACGCAGTATTTT. Protein sequence: CSATDQRSGADTQYF.